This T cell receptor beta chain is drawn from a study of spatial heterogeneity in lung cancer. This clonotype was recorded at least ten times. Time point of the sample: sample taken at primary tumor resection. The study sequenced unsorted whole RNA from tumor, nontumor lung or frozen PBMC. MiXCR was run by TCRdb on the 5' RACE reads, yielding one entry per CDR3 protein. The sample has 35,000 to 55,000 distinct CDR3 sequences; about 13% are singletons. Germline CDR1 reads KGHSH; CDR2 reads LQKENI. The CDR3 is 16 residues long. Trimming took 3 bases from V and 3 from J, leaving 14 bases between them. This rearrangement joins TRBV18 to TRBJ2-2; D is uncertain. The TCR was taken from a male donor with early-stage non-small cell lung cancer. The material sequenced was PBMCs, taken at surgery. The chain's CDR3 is CASSPTTTGDTGELFF. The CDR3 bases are TGTGCCAGCTCACCTACGACGACTGGCGACACCGGGGAGCTGTTTTTT.